The source of this TCR beta chain is a study of identical twins. Whole-study results and caveats: Fewer insertions marked abundant cord blood beta clonotypes; young adult naive trended weakly, memory not at all.

Deletions cut 5 bases from V and 7 bases from J, with 20 bases between. Germline CDR1 is SGHTA and CDR2 is FQGNSA. This CDR3 has 15 amino acids. TCRdb re-analysed the 5' RACE reads in MiXCR, keeping a single row per CDR3 protein. Seen here are approximately 240,000 distinct CDR3 sequences, 11% to 15% observed once, and the top ten hold around 8.9%. Of note for this clonotype: The antigen is undetermined.

This sequence joins TRBV7-2 and TRBJ1-2; D unresolved. The source of this sequence is a woman aged 18-29 years in good health. The source material was memory (CD45RO+) T cells sorted from blood. CDR3 loop: CASSPATSQFIGYTF. CDR3 nucleotides: TGTGCCAGCAGCCCGGCAACTTCGCAGTTCATTGGCTACACCTTC.